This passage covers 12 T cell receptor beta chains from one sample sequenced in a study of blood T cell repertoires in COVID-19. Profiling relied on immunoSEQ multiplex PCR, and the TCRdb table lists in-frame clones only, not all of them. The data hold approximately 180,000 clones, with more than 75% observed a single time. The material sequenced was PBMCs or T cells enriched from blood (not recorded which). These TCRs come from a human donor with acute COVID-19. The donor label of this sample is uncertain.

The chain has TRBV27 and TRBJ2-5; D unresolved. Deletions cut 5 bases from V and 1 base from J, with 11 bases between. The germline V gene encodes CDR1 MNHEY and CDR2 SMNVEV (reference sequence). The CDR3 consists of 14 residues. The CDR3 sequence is CASSQRLSQETQYF. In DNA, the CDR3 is TGTGCCAGCAGTCAGAGGTTATCCCAAGAGACCCAGTACTTC.

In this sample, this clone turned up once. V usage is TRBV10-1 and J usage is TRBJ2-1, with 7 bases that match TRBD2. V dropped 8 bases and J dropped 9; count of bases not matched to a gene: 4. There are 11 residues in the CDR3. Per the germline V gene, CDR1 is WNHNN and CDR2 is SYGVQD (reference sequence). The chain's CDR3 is CASAGDGEQFF. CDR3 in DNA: TGCGCCAGCGCGGGGGACGGTGAGCAGTTCTTC.

CDR3 region: CASSLAGQAFSGNTIYF. The CDR3 nucleotides read TGTGCCAGCAGCTTAGCGGGACAGGCTTTCTCTGGAAACACCATATATTTT. This rearrangement joins TRBV7-8 to TRBJ1-3; TRBD1 matches at 8 bases. This CDR3 is built from 17 residues. Germline V gives CDR1 SGHVS, CDR2 FQNEAQ. V lost 0 bases and J lost 0; bases outside the gene matches: 4.

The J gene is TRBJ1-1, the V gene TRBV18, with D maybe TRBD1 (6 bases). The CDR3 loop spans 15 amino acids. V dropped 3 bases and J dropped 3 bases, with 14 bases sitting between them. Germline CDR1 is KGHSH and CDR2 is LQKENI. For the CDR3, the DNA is TGTGCCAGCTCACCTGGTGGGGAGGGGGACACTGAAGCTTTCTTT. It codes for CASSPGGEGDTEAFF.

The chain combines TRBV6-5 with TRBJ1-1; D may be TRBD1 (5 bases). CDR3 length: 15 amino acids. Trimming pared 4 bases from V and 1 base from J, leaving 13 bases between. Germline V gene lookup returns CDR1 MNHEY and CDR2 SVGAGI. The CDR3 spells CASSSQLGGNTEAFF. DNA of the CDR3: TGTGCCAGCAGTTCCCAACTGGGGGGGAACACTGAAGCTTTCTTT.

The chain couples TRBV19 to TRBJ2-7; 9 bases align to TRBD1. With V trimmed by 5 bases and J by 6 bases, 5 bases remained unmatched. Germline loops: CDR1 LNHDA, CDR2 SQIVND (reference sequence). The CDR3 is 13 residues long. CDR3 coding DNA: TGTGCCAGTAGTCCCGGGACAGGGCTCGAGCAGTACTTC. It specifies CASSPGTGLEQYF.

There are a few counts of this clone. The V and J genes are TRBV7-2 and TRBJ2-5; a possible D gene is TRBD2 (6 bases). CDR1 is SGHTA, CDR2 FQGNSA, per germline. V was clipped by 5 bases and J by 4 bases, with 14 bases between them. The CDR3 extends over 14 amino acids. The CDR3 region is CASSPRLVRETQYF. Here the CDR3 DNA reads TGTGCCAGCAGCCCAAGACTAGTACGAGAGACCCAGTACTTC.

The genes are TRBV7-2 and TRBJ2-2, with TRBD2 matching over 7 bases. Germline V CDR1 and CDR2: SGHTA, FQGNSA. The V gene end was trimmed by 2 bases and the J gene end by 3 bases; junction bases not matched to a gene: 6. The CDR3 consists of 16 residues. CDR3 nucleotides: TGTGCCAGCAGCTTAAAGTTCCGGGGGGACACCGGGGAGCTGTTTTTT. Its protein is CASSLKFRGDTGELFF.

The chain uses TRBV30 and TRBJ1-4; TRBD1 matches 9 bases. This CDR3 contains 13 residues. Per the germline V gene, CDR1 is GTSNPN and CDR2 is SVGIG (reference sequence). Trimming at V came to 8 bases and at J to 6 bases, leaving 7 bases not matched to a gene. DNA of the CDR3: TGTGCCCGGATGACAGGGGGAGATGAAAAACTGTTTTTT. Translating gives CARMTGGDEKLFF. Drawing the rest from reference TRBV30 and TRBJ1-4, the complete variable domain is SQTIHQWPATLVQPVGSPLSLECTVEGTSNPNLYWYRQAAGRGLQLLFYSVGIGQISSEVPQNLSASRPQDRQFILSSKKLLLSDSGFYLCARMTGGDEKLFFGSGTQLSVL.

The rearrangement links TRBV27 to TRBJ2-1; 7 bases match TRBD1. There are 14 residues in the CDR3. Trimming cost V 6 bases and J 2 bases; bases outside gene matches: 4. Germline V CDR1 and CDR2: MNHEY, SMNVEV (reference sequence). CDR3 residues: CASRTGRAYNEQFF. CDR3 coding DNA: TGTGCCAGCAGGACAGGGCGAGCCTACAATGAGCAGTTCTTC.

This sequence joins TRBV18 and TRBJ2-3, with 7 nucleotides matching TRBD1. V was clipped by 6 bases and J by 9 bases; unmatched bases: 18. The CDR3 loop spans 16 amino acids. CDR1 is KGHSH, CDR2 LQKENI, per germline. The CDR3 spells CASSRYRDSRSRTQYF. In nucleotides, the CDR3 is TGTGCCAGCTCCCGGTACCGGGACAGTCGATCGAGGACGCAGTATTTT. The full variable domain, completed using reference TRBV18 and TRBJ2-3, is NAGVMQNPRHLVRRRGQEARLRCSPMKGHSHVYWYRQLPEEGLKFMVYLQKENIIDESGMPKERFSAEFPKEGPSILRIQQVVRGDSAAYFCASSRYRDSRSRTQYFGPGTRLTVL.

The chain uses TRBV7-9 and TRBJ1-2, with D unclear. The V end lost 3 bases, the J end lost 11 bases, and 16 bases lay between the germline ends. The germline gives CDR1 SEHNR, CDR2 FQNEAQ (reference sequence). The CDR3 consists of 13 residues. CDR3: CASSLAGLPTYTF. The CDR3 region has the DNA TGTGCCAGCAGCTTGGCAGGCCTCCCCACTTACACCTTC.